This T cell receptor beta chain was found in a study of cytomegalovirus exposure and HLA in healthy donors. Overall study findings and caveats: A list of 150 or so TCR beta chains associated with cytomegalovirus was given. The authors considered a cluster of highly shared sequence variants likely to be a sequencing artifact.

PCR amplification relied on 60 Vbeta primers (plus 13 Jbeta primers). Method: immunoSEQ multiplex PCR; TCRdb's copy keeps in-frame clones and lacks some. The sample has about 160,000 clones, about four fifths seen once. As regards this clone: Its specificity is unknown.

CDR1 and CDR2 (germline): LNHNV, YYDKDF (reference sequence). With 3 bases clipped from V and 0 bases from J, the junction kept 2 bases outside the gene matches. CDR3 size: 15 residues. J is TRBJ2-3 and V is TRBV15; 8 nucleotides align to TRBD2. Material: PBMCs. The origin of this receptor is a woman aged 50 to 60 in good health and CMV-seronegative. CDR3 loop: CATSSKRESTDTQYF. CDR3 sequence (DNA): TGTGCCACCAGCAGTAAGCGGGAGAGCACAGATACGCAGTATTTT.